The 13 T cell receptor beta chains below all came from one sample that was sequenced in a study of blood T cell repertoires in COVID-19. Method: immunoSEQ multiplex PCR; TCRdb's copy keeps in-frame clones and lacks some. The table includes some 94,000 clones, approximately 90% detected once. Sequencing was performed on peripheral blood. The source of these receptors is a woman aged 55 to 70 with COVID-19, enrolled during active disease.

For the CDR3, the DNA is TGTGCCAGCAGTTTAGGTCGCCGGGACAGGGTCCGTAATTCACCCCTCCACTTT. This gives the protein CASSLGRRDRVRNSPLHF. V and J are TRBV27 and TRBJ1-6; TRBD1 matches at 9 bases. V shed 2 bases and J 6 bases; nucleotides not matched to a gene: 11. The CDR3 runs 18 residues. Germline CDR1 reads MNHEY; CDR2 reads SMNVEV (reference sequence).

J is TRBJ1-2 and V is TRBV29-1; D ambiguous. This CDR3 spans 13 amino acids. Germline assignment: CDR1 SQVTM and CDR2 ANQGSEA. The V and J ends lost 6 bases and 4 bases respectively, with 15 bases between them. The CDR3 protein is CSVPARGAYGYTF. The CDR3 coding sequence is TGCAGCGTCCCCGCCCGGGGAGCCTATGGCTACACCTTC. The full variable domain, with the rest looked up from reference TRBV29-1 and TRBJ1-2, is SAVISQKPSRDICQRGTSLTIQCQVDSQVTMMFWYRQQPGQSLTLIATANQGSEATYESGFVIDKFPISRPNLTFSTLTVSNMSPEDSSIYLCSVPARGAYGYTFGSGTRLTVV.

This chain connects TRBV9 to TRBJ2-5; TRBD1 matches 9 bases. The junction had 5 bases not matched to a gene; V was cut back by 4 bases and J by 7 bases. CDR1 and CDR2 from the germline V gene are SGDLS and YYNGEE. The CDR3 extends over 13 amino acids. The CDR3 loop is CASSPRTGVTQYF. As DNA, the CDR3 is TGTGCCAGCAGCCCCCGGACAGGGGTGACCCAGTACTTC.

The V call is TRBV6-5, the J call TRBJ2-7, with D possibly matching TRBD2 (6 bases). The CDR3 sequence is 15 residues long. Looked up from germline, CDR1 is MNHEY and CDR2 is SVGAGI. Trimming took off 0 bases at V and 4 bases at J, with 13 bases between the two ends. The CDR3 is CASSYSMGGSYEQYF. The CDR3 DNA reads as TGTGCCAGCAGTTACTCGATGGGGGGATCTTACGAGCAGTACTTC.

The chain is built from TRBV28 and TRBJ1-2; 7 nucleotides line up with TRBD1. The CDR3 length is 13 residues. Losses at the gene ends were 2 bases for V and 8 bases for J; bases not matched to a gene: 5. Germline-derived CDR1 and CDR2 are MDHEN and SYDVKM. The CDR3 spells CASSLMQGVGYTF. The DNA of the CDR3 is TGTGCCAGCAGTTTAATGCAGGGGGTGGGCTACACCTTC.

The genes are TRBV5-1 and TRBJ2-7; the match to TRBD2 covers 9 bases. The CDR3 is 16 residues long. The V gene end was trimmed by 5 bases and the J gene end by 4 bases; junction bases not matched to a gene: 13. CDR1 and CDR2 (germline): SGHRS, YFSETQ. The CDR3 loop is CASRGLSGGALYEQYF. The CDR3 bases are TGCGCCAGCAGGGGGCTTAGCGGGGGAGCATTGTACGAGCAGTACTTC.

The V gene is TRBV18, the J gene TRBJ1-1; D is undetermined. CDR3 size: 14 residues. The germline V gene encodes CDR1 KGHSH and CDR2 LQKENI. Trimming took off 0 bases at V and 7 bases at J, with 12 bases between the two ends. CDR3 amino acids: CASSPPKDIGEAFF. The CDR3 bases are TGTGCCAGCTCACCACCGAAAGACATCGGTGAAGCTTTCTTT.

The chain joins TRBV9 to TRBJ1-4; TRBD1 might be the D (5 bases). V was cut by 1 base and J by 7 bases, with 14 bases left in between. The length of the CDR3 is 15 residues. Germline V gene sequence: CDR1 SGDLS, CDR2 YYNGEE. CDR3 DNA: TGTGCCAGCAGCGTATACCGCGGGGGGGGTGAAAAACTGTTTTTT. Its protein product is CASSVYRGGGEKLFF.

The gene calls are TRBV19 and TRBJ1-1; D is ambiguous. The V gene's germline CDR1 is LNHDA and CDR2 SQIVND (reference sequence). CDR3 length equals 13 residues. V lost 5 bases to trimming and J lost 1 base, with 8 bases between them. CDR3 nucleotide sequence: TGTGCCAGTAGTGTAAATTCGAACACTGAAGCTTTCTTT. This translates into CASSVNSNTEAFF.

Details on this clone: The sample holds other DNA sequences that translate to the same CDR3. V is TRBV5-1 and J is TRBJ1-1; D is perhaps TRBD1 (6 bases). In germline, CDR1 is SGHRS, CDR2 YFSETQ. The CDR3 has 13 amino acids. The V and J ends lost 2 bases and 3 bases respectively, with 8 bases between them. CDR3 region: CASSLQGDTEAFF. Here the CDR3 DNA reads TGCGCCAGCAGCTTACAGGGAGACACTGAAGCTTTCTTT.

This chain links TRBV7-2 with TRBJ2-7; 7 bases are shared with TRBD1. This CDR3 region has 15 residues. In germline, CDR1 is SGHTA, CDR2 FQGNSA. V lost 3 bases and J lost 3; bases outside the gene matches: 8. This CDR3 is CASSLTGPGGYEQYF. CDR3 nucleotide sequence: TGTGCCAGCAGCTTGACCGGGCCAGGGGGCTACGAGCAGTACTTC.

This chain uses TRBV6-5 with TRBJ1-1; TRBD1 matches 7 bases. This CDR3 is built from 13 residues. V shed 6 bases, J shed 6 bases, and the junction held 7 bases outside the gene matches. Germline V gene data show CDR1 as MNHEY and CDR2 as SVGAGI. In nucleotides, the CDR3 is TGTGCCAGCAGGAAGACAGGGAAGGCTGAAGCTTTCTTT. The encoded protein is CASRKTGKAEAFF.

The V gene is TRBV3-1 (or the pseudogene TRBV3-2), the J gene TRBJ2-3; 7 nucleotides align to TRBD1. This CDR3 has 15 amino acids. The ends lost 6 bases at V and 1 base at J; junction bases unmatched: 7. Germline CDR1 is LGHDT and CDR2 is YNNKEL (reference sequence). Here the CDR3 reads CASRRGGSRTDTQYF. In DNA form, the CDR3 reads TGTGCCAGCAGGCGAGGGGGCTCCCGCACAGATACGCAGTATTTT.